One sample yielded the 12 T cell receptor beta chains listed below, sequenced in a study of human T cells and chemical hapten exposure. Indicated time point: patch test 1, 2 weeks after DPC sensitization. Treatment denoted: therapeutic diphenylcyclopropenone sensitization with weekly scalp DPC. TCRdb re-analysed the RACE reads in MiXCR, keeping a single row per CDR3 protein. The sample gives some 82,000 distinct CDR3 sequences, about 10% of which show up once; roughly 4% is in the top ten. The sample here was whole blood, taken in connection with sensitization to the hapten diphenylcyclopropenone (DPC). These receptors all stem from a woman in her fifties or sixties with alopecia areata. Some clones in this sample may be carry-over from other donors' samples.

This clonotype occurred a few times. This chain connects TRBV12-3 or TRBV12-4 to TRBJ2-1, with 10 positions matching TRBD2. CDR3 length equals 13 residues. Losses at the gene ends were 3 bases for V and 9 bases for J; bases not matched to a gene: 2. This CDR3 reads CASSLGLAIEQFF. CDR3 coding DNA: TGTGCCAGCAGTTTGGGACTAGCGATTGAGCAGTTCTTC.

V gene TRBV29-1 combines with J gene TRBJ2-3; D may be TRBD2 (5 bases). The V end was cut by 7 bases, the J end by 0 bases, with 8 bases between. Germline V gene sequence: CDR1 SQVTM, CDR2 ANQGSEA. The CDR3 sequence is 12 residues long. In nucleotides, the CDR3 is TGCAGCGAGAGGGCCAGCACAGATACGCAGTATTTT. It specifies CSERASTDTQYF.

The DNA for the CDR3 is TGTGCCTGGGGTATACGACAAGAGACCCAGTACTTC. Protein: CAWGIRQETQYF. This chain links TRBV30 with TRBJ2-5; D unclear. The CDR3 consists of 12 residues. CDR1 and CDR2 from the germline V gene are GTSNPN and SVGIG (reference sequence). Deletions cut 5 bases from V and 2 bases from J, with 9 bases between.

This clonotype was recorded a few times. The chain combines TRBV7-2 with TRBJ2-5; 8 bases are shared with TRBD2. The J segment lost 5 bases and the V segment lost 5 bases, leaving 13 bases of the junction unmatched. The germline V gene encodes CDR1 SGHTA and CDR2 FQGNSA. The CDR3 runs 16 residues. CDR3 loop: CASSREAGVLFETQYF. The CDR3 nucleotides read TGTGCCAGCAGCCGGGAAGCGGGAGTCCTTTTTGAGACCCAGTACTTC.

This chain's CDR3 is CAWKGSGLSEQYF. The CDR3 DNA sequence: TGTGCCTGGAAGGGGAGCGGACTGAGCGAGCAGTACTTC. The J gene is TRBJ2-7, the V gene TRBV30; tentatively, D is TRBD1 or TRBD2 (5 bases each). CDR1 GTSNPN and CDR2 SVGIG come from the germline V gene (reference sequence). The CDR3 has 13 residues. V was pared by 4 bases and J by 6 bases, with 16 bases between.

The chain couples TRBV6-6 to TRBJ2-2; D call uncertain. V dropped 7 bases and J dropped 9 bases, with 9 bases sitting between them. The CDR3 runs to 11 residues. Germline CDR1 MNHNY, CDR2 SVGAGI (reference sequence). CDR3 loop: CASKLGRELFF. The CDR3 DNA is TGTGCCAGCAAGCTAGGGCGGGAGCTGTTTTTT.

V is TRBV27 and J is TRBJ1-2; D gene unclear. The germline gives CDR1 MNHEY, CDR2 SMNVEV (reference sequence). Trimming pared 3 bases from V and 3 bases from J, leaving 8 bases between. CDR3 length equals 13 residues. Here the CDR3 reads CASSLRLYYGYTF. In nucleotides, the CDR3 is TGTGCCAGCAGTTTGAGACTCTACTATGGCTACACCTTC.

There are a few counts of this clonotype. This chain connects TRBV2 to TRBJ2-1; D is uncertain. The germline CDR1 and CDR2 sequences are SNHLY and FYNNEI. The length of the CDR3 is 13 residues. Trimming took off 4 bases at V and 8 bases at J, with 12 bases between the two ends. The DNA of the CDR3 is TGTGCCAGCAGTGGATGGAGAACGGATGAGCAGTTCTTC. Amino acids: CASSGWRTDEQFF.

Concerning this clonotype: A much larger clonotype is one base distant, so this may be a read error. The chain is built from TRBV12-3 or TRBV12-4 and TRBJ1-3; perhaps TRBD1 as D (5 bases). The length of the CDR3 is 15 residues. CDR3 coding DNA: TGTGCCAGCAGACGTAGGGGTTTCTCTGGAAACGCCATATATTTT. This translates into CASRRRGFSGNAIYF.

The rearrangement uses TRBV7-9 and TRBJ1-1; D is ambiguous. Trimming stripped 3 bases from V and 2 bases from J, with 10 bases between. The CDR3 consists of 14 residues. Germline values: CDR1 SEHNR, CDR2 FQNEAQ (reference sequence). The CDR3 coding sequence is TGTGCCAGCAGCTTCGGCCAGATAAACACTGAAGCTTTCTTT. It is translated as CASSFGQINTEAFF.

The chain recombines TRBV7-2 with TRBJ1-2; D unresolved. With 6 bases removed from V and 4 bases from J, the gap between germline ends came to 12 bases. Germline CDR1 reads SGHTA; CDR2 reads FQGNSA. There are 13 residues in the CDR3. CDR3 sequence reads: CASSQYGGYGYTF. The CDR3 DNA sequence: TGTGCCAGCAGTCAATATGGTGGCTATGGCTACACCTTC.

The table lists this clonotype with many counts. This rearrangement joins TRBV4-1 to TRBJ2-1; 9 bases agree with TRBD2. CDR1 is MGHRA and CDR2 is YSYEKL in the germline V gene. The J segment lost 8 bases and the V segment lost 0 bases, leaving 11 bases of the junction unmatched. The CDR3 extends over 17 amino acids. CDR3 sequence: CASSQDWRGRAIDEQFF. The DNA for the CDR3 is TGCGCCAGCAGCCAAGATTGGCGCGGGAGGGCCATAGATGAGCAGTTCTTC.